This T cell receptor (beta chain) derives from a study of T cell repertoires in cytomegalovirus infection. Points from the study as a whole: Carriers of CMV plus the relevant HLA were identified by cumulative public TCR beta family frequency.

A single record per CDR3 protein comes from TCRdb applying MiXCR to the reads. This sample has about 120,000 distinct CDR3 sequences, with over 25% found just once. Comment on this clonotype: The antigen is undetermined.

The input for sequencing was CD8+ T cells from cultured PBMCs, taken from culture after CMV antigen stimulation. This receptor was taken from a human donor in good health (CMV status not recorded). Some clones in this sample may be carry-over from other donors' samples.

CDR3 sequence (DNA): TGCAGTGCTAGAAATCCAAGTTCCAGCAATCAGCCCCAGCATTTT. Translated: CSARNPSSSNQPQHF. V gene TRBV20-1 combines with J gene TRBJ1-5; no definite D call. V lost 2 bases to trimming and J lost 1 base, with 12 bases between them. The CDR3 contains 15 residues. Germline values: CDR1 DFQATT, CDR2 SNEGSKA (reference sequence).